This T cell receptor (beta chain) was observed in a study of shared clonotypes between healthy human individuals. Broader study findings: Sampling used blood alone; tissue repertoires probably differ. Generation probability values for non-shared clonotypes were lower than those for clonotypes shared by all four donors.

Positive CCR7 selection of CD45RO-negative cells yielded the naive CD8 cells, and terminally differentiated effector memory CD45RA+ cells were excluded. Per germline, CDR1 MNHEY and CDR2 SMNVEV (reference sequence). The CDR3 is 13 residues long. V dropped 6 bases and J dropped 0 bases, with 3 bases sitting between them. About this clone: The antigen is undetermined.

Template for every sorted-subset replicate PCR totaled around 200 ng DNA, roughly 30,000 T cell genomes. Libraries were prepared by immunoSEQ multiplex PCR; TCRdb keeps only in-frame clonotypes and omits some of them. The sample consists of about 2.1 million clones, about 93% of them appearing once. The clonotype was recovered from a man between 18 and 29 years old in good health. Some clones in this sample may be carry-over from other donors' samples. V gene TRBV27 combines with J gene TRBJ2-6, with D uncertain. Sequenced input: naive CD8+ T cells from PBMCs. The CDR3 sequence: CASSGSGANVLTF. The CDR3 coding sequence is TGTGCCAGCAGCGGCTCTGGGGCCAACGTCCTGACTTTC.